What follows describes a single T cell receptor (beta chain). Its antigen is as yet unknown. The data stem from a study of T cell responses to AZD1222 COVID-19 vaccine. General study points: Among vaccine-associated CD4 TCRs, coverage spanned spike, with dominance at 160-218 and 743-854. Without day 14 samples, only post-peak T cell repertoires were studied.

Only in-frame clones appear in the TCRdb table, and some are missing; sequencing was by immunoSEQ multiplex PCR. The data hold over 100,000 clones, with around 81% observed a single time. This sequence was found in an adult in good health. The sequencing used peripheral blood, collected on day 0 of AZD1222 vaccination.

CDR3 in amino acids: CASSSGRGFYGYTF. The CDR3 nucleotides read TGTGCCAGCAGCTCCGGGCGAGGATTCTATGGCTACACCTTC. The rearrangement uses TRBV9 and TRBJ1-2; unclear D gene. Looked up from germline, CDR1 is SGDLS and CDR2 is YYNGEE. CDR3 size: 14 residues. V was clipped by 4 bases and J by 4 bases, with 14 bases between them. Full variable domain (rest looked up from reference TRBV9 and TRBJ1-2): DSGVTQTPKHLITATGQRVTLRCSPRSGDLSVYWYQQSLDQGLQFLIQYYNGEERAKGNILERFSAQQFPDLHSELNLSSLELGDSALYFCASSSGRGFYGYTFGSGTRLTVV.